In its sample, the clone carrying this TCR beta chain was seen a few times. This specimen comes from a study of early T cells in non-severe SARS-CoV-2 infection. About the research overall: Chains were unpaired, as sequencing was done on bulk RNA from unsorted whole blood.

Unique molecular identifiers tagged individual cDNA molecules. TCRdb re-called the 5' RACE reads through MiXCR, storing one row per CDR3 protein. The data contain around 59,000 distinct CDR3 sequences, 9.5% to 15% of them seen just once; the ten biggest clones take up 3% to 4.5%. Trimming pared 1 base from V and 1 base from J, leaving 5 bases between. This CDR3 is 14 amino acids long. Germline V gene lookup returns CDR1 GTSNPN and CDR2 SVGIG (reference sequence). The sample was whole blood. This chain joins TRBV30 and TRBJ2-6; D gene ambiguous. This sequence originates from an adult who was a healthcare worker with PCR-confirmed SARS-CoV-2 infection or an uninfected control (not recorded which). CDR3 sequence reads: CAWSDGSGANVLTF. For the CDR3, the DNA is TGTGCCTGGAGTGACGGATCTGGGGCCAACGTCCTGACTTTC.